This T cell receptor (beta chain) was recorded in a study of blood T cell repertoires in COVID-19. Turning to the study itself: T cells, B-cell-depleted T cells, or PBMCs supplied cDNA or gDNA.

The CDR3 is 12 amino acids. The V gene's germline CDR1 is ENHRY and CDR2 SYGVKD. V lost 5 bases and J lost 2, with 6 bases in between. Original data processing: Estimated nucleated cell counts came from reference gene primer amplification. Profiling relied on immunoSEQ multiplex PCR, and the TCRdb table lists in-frame clones only, not all of them. V and J calls and clone size are as listed in that table; D and trimming were resolved from the DNA. The repertoire holds around 300,000 clones, with 89% as singletons. This clone was seen only once. Which cohort a participant joined came from the clinical history participants gave. The study counted Cohort 3 donors as recovered given two negative PCRs, clearance, or symptom resolution.

Sequences were obtained from PBMCs or T cells enriched from blood (not recorded which). The V and J genes are TRBV10-3 and TRBJ2-5, with no clear D. This clonotype was sampled from a woman aged 60-75 years who had recovered from COVID-19. CDR3 amino acids: CAISREQETQYF. In DNA, the CDR3 is TGTGCCATCAGTCGCGAACAAGAGACCCAGTACTTC.